The sequence of this TCR beta chain was determined in a study of blood T cells in healthy people across ages. Each donor was a healthy Caucasian individual from Russia, aged about 6 to 90. The CDR3 length is 14 residues. Germline V gives CDR1 MNHNS, CDR2 SASEGT. V lost 5 bases to trimming and J lost 5 bases, with 16 bases between them. Together with a sample-barcoded 5' primer, a J-beta primer mix was included in a second PCR lasting 7 to 11 cycles. Using its own MiXCR run on the 5' RACE reads, TCRdb lists one record per CDR3 protein. The repertoire holds approximately 800,000 distinct CDR3 sequences, with 20% to 30% as singletons. Separately, the same data were catalogued under a study of T cells of mothers and their children.

The genes are TRBV6-1 and TRBJ2-7; either TRBD1 or TRBD2 may supply D (6 bases each). The sequenced sample consisted of blood. The sequence was collected from a boy younger than 18 in good health. The CDR3 loop is CASSSLRGRHEQYF. CDR3 nucleotide sequence: TGTGCCAGCAGTTCTCTGAGGGGGAGGCACGAGCAGTACTTC.